This T cell receptor (beta chain) was captured in a study of T cells after posttransplantation cyclophosphamide. The related graft donor's blood sample was taken on the day of bone marrow donation. Germline-derived CDR1 and CDR2 are KGHSH and LQKENI. CDR3 size: 15 residues. With V trimmed by 0 bases and J by 10 bases, 6 bases remained unmatched. This clone came up many times. Assay used: immunoSEQ multiplex PCR; TCRdb lists only in-frame clones, some missing. The sample presents 20,000 to 30,000 clones, none singletons. V gene TRBV18 combines with J gene TRBJ1-6, with TRBD1 matching 7 bases. Sequencing was done on a sample of PBMCs. This clonotype was sampled from a woman between 45 and 60 years old in good health, CMV-negative, and a related stem cell transplant donor. CDR3 DNA: TGTGCCAGCTCACCACCGAGGGGGCCAATGTCACCCCTCCACTTT. The encoded protein is CASSPPRGPMSPLHF.